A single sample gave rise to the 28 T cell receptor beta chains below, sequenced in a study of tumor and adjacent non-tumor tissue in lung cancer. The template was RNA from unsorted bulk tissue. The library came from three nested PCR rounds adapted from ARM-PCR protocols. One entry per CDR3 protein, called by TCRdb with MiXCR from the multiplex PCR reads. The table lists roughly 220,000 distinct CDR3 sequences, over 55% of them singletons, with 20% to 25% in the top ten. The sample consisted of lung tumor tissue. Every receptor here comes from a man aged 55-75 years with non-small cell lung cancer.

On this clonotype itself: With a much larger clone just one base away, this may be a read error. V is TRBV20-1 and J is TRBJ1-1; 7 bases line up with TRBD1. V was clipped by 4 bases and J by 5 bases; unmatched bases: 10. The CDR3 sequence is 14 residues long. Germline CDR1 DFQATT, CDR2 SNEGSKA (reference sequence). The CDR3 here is CSATGIGGWTEAFF. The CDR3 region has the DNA TGCAGTGCTACTGGGATAGGGGGCTGGACTGAAGCTTTCTTT.

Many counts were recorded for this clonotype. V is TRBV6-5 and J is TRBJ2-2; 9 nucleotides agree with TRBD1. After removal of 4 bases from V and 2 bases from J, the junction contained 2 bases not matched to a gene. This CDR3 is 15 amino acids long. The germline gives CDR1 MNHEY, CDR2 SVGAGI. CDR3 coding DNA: TGTGCCAGCAGTTGGACAGGGGAAAACACCGGGGAGCTGTTTTTT. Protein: CASSWTGENTGELFF.

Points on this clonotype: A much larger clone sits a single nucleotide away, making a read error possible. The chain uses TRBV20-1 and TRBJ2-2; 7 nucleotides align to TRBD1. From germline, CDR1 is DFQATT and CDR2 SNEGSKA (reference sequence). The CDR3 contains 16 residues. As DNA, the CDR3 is TGCAGTGCTAGAGATCTAAAGGGGGCGAACACCGAGGAGCTGTTTTTT. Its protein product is CSARDLKGANTEELFF.

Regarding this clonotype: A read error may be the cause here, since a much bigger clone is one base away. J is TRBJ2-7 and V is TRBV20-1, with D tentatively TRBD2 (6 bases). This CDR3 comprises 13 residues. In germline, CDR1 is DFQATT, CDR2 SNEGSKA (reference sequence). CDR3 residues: CNAPKAGGDEQYF. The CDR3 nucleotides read TGCAATGCTCCAAAGGCCGGGGGAGACGAGCAGTACTTC.

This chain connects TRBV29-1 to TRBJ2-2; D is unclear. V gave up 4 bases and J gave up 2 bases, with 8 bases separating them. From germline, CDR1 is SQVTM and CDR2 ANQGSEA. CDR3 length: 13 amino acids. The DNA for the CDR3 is TGCAGCGTTGCCGTTCAAAACACCGGGGAGCTGTTTTTT. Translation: CSVAVQNTGELFF.

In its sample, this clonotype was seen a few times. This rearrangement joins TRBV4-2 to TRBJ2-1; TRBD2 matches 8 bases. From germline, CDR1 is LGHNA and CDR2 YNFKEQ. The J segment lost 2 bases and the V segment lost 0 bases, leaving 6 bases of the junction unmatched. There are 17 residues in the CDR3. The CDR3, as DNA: TGTGCCAGCAGCCAAGATGTCCGGGGGGGGGCCTACAATGAGCAGTTCTTC. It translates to CASSQDVRGGAYNEQFF.

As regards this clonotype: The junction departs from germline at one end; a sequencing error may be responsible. DNA for the CDR3: TGTGCCAGCAGTACCGGGACTAGCGGGGAATTCTACGAGCGGTGCTTC. This codes for CASSTGTSGEFYERCF. The V and J genes are TRBV6-2 or TRBV6-3 and TRBJ2-7; 13 positions match TRBD2. The germline gives CDR1 MNHEY, CDR2 SVGEGT. The CDR3 is 16 residues long.

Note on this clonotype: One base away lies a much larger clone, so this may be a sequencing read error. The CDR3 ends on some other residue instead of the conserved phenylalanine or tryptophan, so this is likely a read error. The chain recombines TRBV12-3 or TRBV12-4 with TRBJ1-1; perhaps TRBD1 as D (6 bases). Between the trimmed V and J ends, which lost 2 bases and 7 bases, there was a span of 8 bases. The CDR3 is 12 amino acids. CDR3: CASSLYRVEAFY. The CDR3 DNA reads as TGTGCCAGCAGTTTATACAGGGTTGAAGCTTTCTAT.

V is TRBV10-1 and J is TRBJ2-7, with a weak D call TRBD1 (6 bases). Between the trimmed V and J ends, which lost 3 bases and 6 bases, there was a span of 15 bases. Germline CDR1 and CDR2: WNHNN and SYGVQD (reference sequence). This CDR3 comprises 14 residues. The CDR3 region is CASSDGGRGFEQYF. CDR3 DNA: TGCGCCAGCAGTGACGGAGGCAGGGGATTCGAGCAGTACTTC.

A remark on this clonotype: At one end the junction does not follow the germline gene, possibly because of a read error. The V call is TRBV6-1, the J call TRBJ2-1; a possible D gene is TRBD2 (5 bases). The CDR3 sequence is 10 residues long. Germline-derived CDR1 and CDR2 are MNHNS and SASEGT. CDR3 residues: CASYSGEQFF. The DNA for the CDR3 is TGTGCCAGCTACAGCGGTGAGCAATTCTTC.

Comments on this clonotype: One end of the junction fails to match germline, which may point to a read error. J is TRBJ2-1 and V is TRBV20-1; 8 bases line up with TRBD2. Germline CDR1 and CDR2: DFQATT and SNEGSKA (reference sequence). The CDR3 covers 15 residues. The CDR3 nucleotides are TGCAGTGCTCTGGGACTAGTGAGCTCCTACGATGAGCAGTTCTTC. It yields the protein CSALGLVSSYDEQFF.

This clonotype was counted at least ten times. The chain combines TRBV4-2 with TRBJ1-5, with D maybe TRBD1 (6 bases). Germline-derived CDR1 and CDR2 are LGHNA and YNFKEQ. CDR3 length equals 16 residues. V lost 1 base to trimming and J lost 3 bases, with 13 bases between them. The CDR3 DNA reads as TGTGCCAGCAGCCAAGCCCCCGGGGGGCCCAATCAGCCCCAGCATTTT. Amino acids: CASSQAPGGPNQPQHF.

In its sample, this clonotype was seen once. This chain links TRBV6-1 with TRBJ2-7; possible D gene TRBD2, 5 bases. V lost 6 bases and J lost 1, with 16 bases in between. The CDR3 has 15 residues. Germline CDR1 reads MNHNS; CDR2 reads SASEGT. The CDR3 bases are TGTGCCAGCAGGGAGGACCACAAAGGGTCCTACGAGCAGTACTTC. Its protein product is CASREDHKGSYEQYF.

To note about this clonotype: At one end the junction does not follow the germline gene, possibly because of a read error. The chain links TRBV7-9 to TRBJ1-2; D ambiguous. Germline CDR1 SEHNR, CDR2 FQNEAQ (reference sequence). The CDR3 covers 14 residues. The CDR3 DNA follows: TGTGCCAGTAGCTCCTCGTCGGCGGACTGTGGCTACACCTTC. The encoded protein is CASSSSSADCGYTF. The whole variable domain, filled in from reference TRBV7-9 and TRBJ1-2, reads DTGVSQNPRHKITKRGQNVTFRCDPISEHNRLYWYRQTLGQGPEFLTYFQNEAQLEKSRLLSDRFSAERPKGSFSTLEIQRTEQGDSAMYLCASSSSSADCGYTFGSGTRLTVV.

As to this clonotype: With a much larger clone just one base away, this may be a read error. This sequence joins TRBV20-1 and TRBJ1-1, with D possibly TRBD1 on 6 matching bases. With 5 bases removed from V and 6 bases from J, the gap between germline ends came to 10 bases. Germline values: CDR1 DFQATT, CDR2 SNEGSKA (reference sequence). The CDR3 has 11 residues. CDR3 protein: CSARTVAEAFF. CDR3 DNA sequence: TGCAGTGCTCGGACAGTGGCTGAAGCTTTCTTT.

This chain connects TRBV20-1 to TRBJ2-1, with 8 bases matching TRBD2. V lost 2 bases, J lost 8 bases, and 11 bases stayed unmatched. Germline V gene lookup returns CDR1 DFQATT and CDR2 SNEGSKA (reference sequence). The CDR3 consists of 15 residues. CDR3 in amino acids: CSARMAGREVDEQFF. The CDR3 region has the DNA TGCAGTGCTAGAATGGCGGGGCGGGAGGTCGATGAGCAGTTCTTC.

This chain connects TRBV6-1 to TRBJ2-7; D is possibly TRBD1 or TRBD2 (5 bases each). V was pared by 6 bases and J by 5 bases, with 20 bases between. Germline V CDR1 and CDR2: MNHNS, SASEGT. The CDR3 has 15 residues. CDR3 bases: TGTGCCAGCAGGGGGGACCACAAAGGGTCCCACGAGCAGTACTTC. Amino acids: CASRGDHKGSHEQYF.

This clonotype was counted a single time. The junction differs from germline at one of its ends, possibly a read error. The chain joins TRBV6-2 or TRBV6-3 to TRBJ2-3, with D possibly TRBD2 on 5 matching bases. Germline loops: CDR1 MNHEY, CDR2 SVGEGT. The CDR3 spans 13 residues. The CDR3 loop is CAGRPGNTDTQYF. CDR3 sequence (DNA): TGTGCCGGCAGGCCGGGGAACACAGATACACAGTATTTT.

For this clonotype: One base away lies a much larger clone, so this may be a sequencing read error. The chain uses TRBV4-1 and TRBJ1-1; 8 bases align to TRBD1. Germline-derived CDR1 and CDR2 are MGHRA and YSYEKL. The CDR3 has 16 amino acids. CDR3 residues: CASSQPTGVRVDEAIF. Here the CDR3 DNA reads TGCGCCAGCAGCCAGCCGACAGGGGTAAGAGTGGATGAAGCTATCTTT.

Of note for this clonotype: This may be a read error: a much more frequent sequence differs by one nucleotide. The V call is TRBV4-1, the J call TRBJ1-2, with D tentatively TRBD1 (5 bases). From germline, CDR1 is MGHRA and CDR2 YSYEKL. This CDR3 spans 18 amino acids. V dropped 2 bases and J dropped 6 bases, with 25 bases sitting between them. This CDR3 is CASSQWEVRQRPDDGYTF. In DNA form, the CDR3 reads TGCGCCAGCAGCCAATGGGAGGTCAGACAGCGGCCCGACGATGGCTACACCTTC.

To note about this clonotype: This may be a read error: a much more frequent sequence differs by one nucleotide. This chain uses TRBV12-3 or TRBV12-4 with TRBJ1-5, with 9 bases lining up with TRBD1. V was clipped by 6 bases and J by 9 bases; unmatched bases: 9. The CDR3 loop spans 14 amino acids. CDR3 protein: CASSRTGGDRPQHF. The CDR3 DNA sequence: TGTGCCAGCAGCCGCACAGGGGGCGATCGGCCCCAGCATTTT.

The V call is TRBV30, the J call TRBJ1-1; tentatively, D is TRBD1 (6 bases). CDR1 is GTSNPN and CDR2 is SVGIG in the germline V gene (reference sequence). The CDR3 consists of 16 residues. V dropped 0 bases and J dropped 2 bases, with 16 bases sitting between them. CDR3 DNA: TGTGCCTGGAGTGTAACCAGGGGAAGTTTTAACACTGAAGCTTTCTTT. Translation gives CAWSVTRGSFNTEAFF.

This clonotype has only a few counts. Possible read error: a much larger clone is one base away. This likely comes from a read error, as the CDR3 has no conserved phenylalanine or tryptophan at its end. The CDR3 is CASKFMGRRGDTQYY. CDR3 nucleotides: TGCGCCAGCAAGTTCATGGGTCGACGGGGGGATACGCAGTATTAT. The chain recombines TRBV10-1 with TRBJ2-3; weak D call: TRBD2 (6 bases). V was clipped by 7 bases and J by 6 bases, with 20 bases between them. CDR1 is WNHNN and CDR2 is SYGVQD in the germline V gene (reference sequence). This CDR3 comprises 15 residues.

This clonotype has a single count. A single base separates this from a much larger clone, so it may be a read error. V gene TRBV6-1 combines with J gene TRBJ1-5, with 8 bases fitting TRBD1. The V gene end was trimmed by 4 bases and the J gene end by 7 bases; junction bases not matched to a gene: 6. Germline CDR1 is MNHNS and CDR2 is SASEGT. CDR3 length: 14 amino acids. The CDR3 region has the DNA TGTGCCAGCAGTGCGGAACAGGGGGTCCAGCCCCAGCATTTT. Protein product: CASSAEQGVQPQHF.

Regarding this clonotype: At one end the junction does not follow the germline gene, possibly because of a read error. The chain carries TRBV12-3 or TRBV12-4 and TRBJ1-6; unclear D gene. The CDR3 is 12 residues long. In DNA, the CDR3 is TGTGCCAGCAGTTTCCTTGGGTCACCCCTACGCTTT. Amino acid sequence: CASSFLGSPLRF.

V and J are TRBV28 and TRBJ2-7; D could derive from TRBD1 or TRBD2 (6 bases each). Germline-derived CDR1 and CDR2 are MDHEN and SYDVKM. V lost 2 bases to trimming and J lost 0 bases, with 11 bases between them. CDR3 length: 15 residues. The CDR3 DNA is TGTGCCAGCAGTTTAGGAGGGGGATTCTCCTACGAGCAGTACTTC. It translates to CASSLGGGFSYEQYF. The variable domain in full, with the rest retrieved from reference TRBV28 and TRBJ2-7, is DVKVTQSSRYLVKRTGEKVFLECVQDMDHENMFWYRQDPGLGLRLIYFSYDVKMKEKGDIPEGYSVSREKKERFSLILESASTNQTSMYLCASSLGGGFSYEQYFGPGTRLTVT.

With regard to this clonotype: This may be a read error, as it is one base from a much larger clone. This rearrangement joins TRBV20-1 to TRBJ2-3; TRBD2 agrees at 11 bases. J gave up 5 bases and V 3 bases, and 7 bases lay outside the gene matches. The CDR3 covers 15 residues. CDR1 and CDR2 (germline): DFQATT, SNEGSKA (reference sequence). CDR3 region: CSASQTSGMGDTQYF. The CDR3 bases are TGCAGTGCTAGCCAGACTAGCGGGATGGGAGATACGCAGTATTTT.

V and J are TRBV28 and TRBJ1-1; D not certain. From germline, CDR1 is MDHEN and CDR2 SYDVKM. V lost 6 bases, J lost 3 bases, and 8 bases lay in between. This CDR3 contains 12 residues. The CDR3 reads CASSYMDTEAFF. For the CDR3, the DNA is TGTGCCAGCAGCTATATGGACACTGAAGCTTTCTTT.